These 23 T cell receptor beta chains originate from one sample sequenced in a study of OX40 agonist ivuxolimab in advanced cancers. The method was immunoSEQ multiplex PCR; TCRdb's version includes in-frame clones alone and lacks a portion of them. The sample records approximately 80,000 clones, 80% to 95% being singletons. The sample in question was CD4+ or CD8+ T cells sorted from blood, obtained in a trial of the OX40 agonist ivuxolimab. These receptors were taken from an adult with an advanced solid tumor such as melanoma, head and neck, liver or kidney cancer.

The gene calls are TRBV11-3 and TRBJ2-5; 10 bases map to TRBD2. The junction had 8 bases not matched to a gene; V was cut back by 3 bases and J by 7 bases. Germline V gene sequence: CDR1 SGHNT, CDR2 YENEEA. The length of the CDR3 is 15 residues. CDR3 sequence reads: CASSFTSGIPGTQYF. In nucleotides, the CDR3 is TGTGCCAGCAGCTTTACTAGCGGGATTCCGGGGACCCAGTACTTC.

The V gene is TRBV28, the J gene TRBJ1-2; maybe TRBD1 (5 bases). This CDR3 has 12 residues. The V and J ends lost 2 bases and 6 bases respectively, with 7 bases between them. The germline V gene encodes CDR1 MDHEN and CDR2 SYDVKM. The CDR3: CASSLGGNGYTF. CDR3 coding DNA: TGTGCCAGCAGTTTAGGGGGGAATGGCTACACCTTC.

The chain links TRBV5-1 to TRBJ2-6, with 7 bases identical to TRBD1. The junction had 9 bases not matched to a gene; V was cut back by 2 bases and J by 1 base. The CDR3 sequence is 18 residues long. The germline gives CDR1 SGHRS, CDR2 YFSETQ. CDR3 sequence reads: CASSFRQGSSSGANVLTF. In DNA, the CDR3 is TGCGCCAGCAGCTTCCGACAGGGATCATCGTCTGGGGCCAACGTCCTGACTTTC.

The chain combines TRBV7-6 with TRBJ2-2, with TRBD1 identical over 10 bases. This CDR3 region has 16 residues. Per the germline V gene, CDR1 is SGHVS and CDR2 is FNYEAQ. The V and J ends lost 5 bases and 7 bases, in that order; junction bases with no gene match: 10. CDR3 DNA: TGTGCCAGCAGCCGACAGGGGGCAGATCGAGGCGGGGAGCTGTTTTTT. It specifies CASSRQGADRGGELFF.

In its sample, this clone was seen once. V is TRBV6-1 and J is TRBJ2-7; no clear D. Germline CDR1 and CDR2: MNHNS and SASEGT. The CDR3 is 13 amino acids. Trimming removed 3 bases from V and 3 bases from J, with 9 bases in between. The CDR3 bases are TGTGCCAGCAGTGACAACCCGATCTACGAGCAGTACTTC. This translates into CASSDNPIYEQYF.

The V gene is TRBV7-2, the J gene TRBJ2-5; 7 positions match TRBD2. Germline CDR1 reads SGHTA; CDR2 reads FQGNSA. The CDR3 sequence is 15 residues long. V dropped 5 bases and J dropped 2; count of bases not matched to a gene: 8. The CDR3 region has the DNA TGTGCCAGCAGCCCTCAGTGGGGGGGACAAGAGACCCAGTACTTC. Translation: CASSPQWGGQETQYF.

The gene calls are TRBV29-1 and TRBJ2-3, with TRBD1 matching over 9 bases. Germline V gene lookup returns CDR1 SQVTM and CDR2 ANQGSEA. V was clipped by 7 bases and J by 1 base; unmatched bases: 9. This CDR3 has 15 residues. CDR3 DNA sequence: TGCAGCGCTGACCCGGACAGGGGTGGCACAGATACGCAGTATTTT. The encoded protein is CSADPDRGGTDTQYF.

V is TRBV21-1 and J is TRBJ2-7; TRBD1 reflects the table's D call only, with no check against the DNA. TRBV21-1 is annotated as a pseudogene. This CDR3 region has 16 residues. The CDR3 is CASSKGDRDLFYEQYF. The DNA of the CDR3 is TGTGCCAGCAGCAAAGGGGACAGGGACCTTTTTTACGAGCAGTACTTC.

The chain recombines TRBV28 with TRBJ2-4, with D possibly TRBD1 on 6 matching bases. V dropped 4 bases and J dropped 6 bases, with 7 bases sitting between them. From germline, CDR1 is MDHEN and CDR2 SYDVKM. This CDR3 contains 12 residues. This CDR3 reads CASSWGPNIQYF. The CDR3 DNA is TGTGCCAGCAGTTGGGGGCCAAACATTCAGTACTTC.

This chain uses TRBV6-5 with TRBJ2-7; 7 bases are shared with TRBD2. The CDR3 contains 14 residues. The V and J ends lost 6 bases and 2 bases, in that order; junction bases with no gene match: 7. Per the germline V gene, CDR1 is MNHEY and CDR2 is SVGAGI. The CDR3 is CASSPQGGTYEQYF. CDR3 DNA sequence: TGTGCCAGCAGCCCCCAGGGAGGGACCTACGAGCAGTACTTC.

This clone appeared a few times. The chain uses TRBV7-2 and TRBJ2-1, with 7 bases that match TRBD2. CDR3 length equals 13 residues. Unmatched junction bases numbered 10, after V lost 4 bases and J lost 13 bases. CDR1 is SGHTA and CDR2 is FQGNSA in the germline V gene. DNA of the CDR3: TGTGCCAGCAGCTCAGACCGGGAGGCTTCTCAGTTCTTC. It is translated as CASSSDREASQFF.

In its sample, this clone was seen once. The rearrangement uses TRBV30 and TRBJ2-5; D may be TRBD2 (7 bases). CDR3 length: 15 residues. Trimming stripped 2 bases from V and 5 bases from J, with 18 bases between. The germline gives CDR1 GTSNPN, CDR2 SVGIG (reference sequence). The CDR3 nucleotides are TGTGCCTGGAGTAGGGGGGGACCCCTAAAGGAGACCCAGTACTTC. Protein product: CAWSRGGPLKETQYF.

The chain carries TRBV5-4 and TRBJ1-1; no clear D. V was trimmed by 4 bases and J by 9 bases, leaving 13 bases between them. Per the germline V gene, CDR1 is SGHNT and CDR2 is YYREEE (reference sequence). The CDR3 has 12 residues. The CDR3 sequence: CASSPDGRKAFF. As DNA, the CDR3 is TGTGCCAGCAGCCCAGACGGGCGTAAAGCTTTCTTT.

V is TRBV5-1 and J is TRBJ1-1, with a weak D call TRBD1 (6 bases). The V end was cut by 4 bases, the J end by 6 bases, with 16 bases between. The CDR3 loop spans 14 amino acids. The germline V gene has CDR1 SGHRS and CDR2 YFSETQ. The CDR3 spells CASSPQYRQAEAFF. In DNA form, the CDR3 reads TGCGCCAGCAGCCCCCAATACCGACAGGCTGAAGCTTTCTTT.

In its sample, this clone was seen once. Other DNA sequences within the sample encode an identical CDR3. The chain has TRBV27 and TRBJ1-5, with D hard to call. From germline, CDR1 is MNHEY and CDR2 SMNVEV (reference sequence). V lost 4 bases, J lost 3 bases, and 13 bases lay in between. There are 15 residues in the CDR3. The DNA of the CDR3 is TGTGCCAGCAGTTCCTCGGCCAGTCACAATCAGCCCCAGCATTTT. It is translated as CASSSSASHNQPQHF.

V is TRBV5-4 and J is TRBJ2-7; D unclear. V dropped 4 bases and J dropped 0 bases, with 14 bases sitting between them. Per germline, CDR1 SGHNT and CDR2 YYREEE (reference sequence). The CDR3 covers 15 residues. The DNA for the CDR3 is TGTGCCAGCAGCCCCCGACTCAGCGACTCCTACGAGCAGTACTTC. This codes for CASSPRLSDSYEQYF.

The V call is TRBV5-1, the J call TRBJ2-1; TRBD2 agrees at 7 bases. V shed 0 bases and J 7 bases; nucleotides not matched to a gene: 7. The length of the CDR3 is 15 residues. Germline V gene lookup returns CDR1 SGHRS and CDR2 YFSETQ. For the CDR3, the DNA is TGCGCCAGCAGCTTGGGAGGGAGGGCCGGGAATGAGCAGTTCTTC. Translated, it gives CASSLGGRAGNEQFF.

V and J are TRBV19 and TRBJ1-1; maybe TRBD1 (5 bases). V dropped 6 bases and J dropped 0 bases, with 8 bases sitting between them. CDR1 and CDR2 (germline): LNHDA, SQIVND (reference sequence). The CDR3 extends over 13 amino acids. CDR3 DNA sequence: TGTGCCAGTAGCCAGACAGTGAACACTGAAGCTTTCTTT. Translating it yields CASSQTVNTEAFF.

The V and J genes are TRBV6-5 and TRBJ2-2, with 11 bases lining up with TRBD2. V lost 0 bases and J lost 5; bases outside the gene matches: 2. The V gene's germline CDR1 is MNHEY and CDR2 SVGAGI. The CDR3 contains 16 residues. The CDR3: CASSYSSGRGTGELFF. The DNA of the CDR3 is TGTGCCAGCAGTTACTCTAGCGGGAGGGGAACCGGGGAGCTGTTTTTT.

The CDR3 here is CASRWGQIRTGELFF. The CDR3 DNA reads as TGTGCCAGCAGATGGGGGCAGATTCGGACCGGGGAGCTGTTTTTT. The chain carries TRBV28 and TRBJ2-2, with D perhaps matching TRBD1 (6 bases). CDR1 is MDHEN and CDR2 is SYDVKM in the germline V gene. V lost 6 bases, J lost 5 bases, and 16 bases lay in between. The CDR3 extends over 15 amino acids.

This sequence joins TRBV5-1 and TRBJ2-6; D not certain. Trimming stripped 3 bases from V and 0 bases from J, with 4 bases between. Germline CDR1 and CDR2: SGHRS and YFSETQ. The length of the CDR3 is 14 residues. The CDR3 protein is CASSSSSGANVLTF. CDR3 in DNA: TGCGCCAGCAGCTCCTCCTCTGGGGCCAACGTCCTGACTTTC.

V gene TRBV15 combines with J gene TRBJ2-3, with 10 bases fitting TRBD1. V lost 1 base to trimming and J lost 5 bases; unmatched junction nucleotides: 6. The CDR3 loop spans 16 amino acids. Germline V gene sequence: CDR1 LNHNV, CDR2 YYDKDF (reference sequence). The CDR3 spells CATSRVVGQGRDTQYF. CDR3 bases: TGTGCCACCAGCAGAGTGGTGGGACAGGGGAGAGATACGCAGTATTTT.

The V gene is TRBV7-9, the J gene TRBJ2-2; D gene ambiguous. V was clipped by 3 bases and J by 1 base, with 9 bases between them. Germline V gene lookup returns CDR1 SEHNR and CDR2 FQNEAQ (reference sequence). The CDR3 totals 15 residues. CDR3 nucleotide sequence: TGTGCCAGCAGCTTCGTTGTGGGGAACACCGGGGAGCTGTTTTTT. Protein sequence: CASSFVVGNTGELFF. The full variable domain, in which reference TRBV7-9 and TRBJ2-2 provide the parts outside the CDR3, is DTGVSQNPRHKITKRGQNVTFRCDPISEHNRLYWYRQTLGQGPEFLTYFQNEAQLEKSRLLSDRFSAERPKGSFSTLEIQRTEQGDSAMYLCASSFVVGNTGELFFGEGSRLTVL.